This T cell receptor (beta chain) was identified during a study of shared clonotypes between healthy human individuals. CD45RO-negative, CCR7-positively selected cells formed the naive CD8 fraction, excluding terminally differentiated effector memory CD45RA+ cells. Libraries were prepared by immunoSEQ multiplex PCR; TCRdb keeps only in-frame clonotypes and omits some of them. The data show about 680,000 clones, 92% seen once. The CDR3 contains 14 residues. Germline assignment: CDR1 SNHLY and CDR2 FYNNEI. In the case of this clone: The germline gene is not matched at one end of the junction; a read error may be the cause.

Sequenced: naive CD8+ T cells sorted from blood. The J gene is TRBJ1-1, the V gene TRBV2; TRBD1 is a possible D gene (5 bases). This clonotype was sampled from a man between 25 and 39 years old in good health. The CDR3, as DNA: TGTGCCAGCAGAGAAGACAGACTTAACACTGAAGCTTTCTTT. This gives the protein CASREDRLNTEAFF.